One and the same sample provided the 31 T cell receptor beta chains below, sequenced in a study of cytomegalovirus exposure and HLA in healthy donors. Primers for the PCR totalled 60 Vbeta and 13 Jbeta. The repertoire was sequenced with immunoSEQ multiplex PCR; TCRdb's copy has only in-frame clones and lacks some. The sample consists of about 61,000 clones, over 70% of them appearing once. Sequenced: PBMCs. The receptors shown here come from a man aged 50 to 60 in good health and CMV-seropositive.

The chain couples TRBV5-6 to TRBJ2-7; 8 bases fit TRBD1. Germline V gene data show CDR1 as SGHDT and CDR2 as YYEEEE. V shed 2 bases and J 5 bases; nucleotides not matched to a gene: 3. This CDR3 is built from 13 residues. The CDR3 is CASSFQGADEQYF. DNA of the CDR3: TGTGCCAGCAGCTTCCAGGGGGCGGACGAGCAGTACTTC.

This chain links TRBV2 with TRBJ2-7, with D perhaps TRBD1 (6 bases). V lost 4 bases and J lost 3, with 16 bases in between. The length of the CDR3 is 15 residues. Looked up from germline, CDR1 is SNHLY and CDR2 is FYNNEI. CDR3 protein: CASSVMNRDIYEQYF. CDR3 nucleotides: TGTGCCAGCAGTGTAATGAACAGGGATATCTACGAGCAGTACTTC. The full variable domain, rest sourced from reference TRBV2 and TRBJ2-7, is EPEVTQTPSHQVTQMGQEVILRCVPISNHLYFYWYRQILGQKVEFLVSFYNNEISEKSEIFDDQFSVERPDGSNFTLKIRSTKLEDSAMYFCASSVMNRDIYEQYFGPGTRLTVT.

The V call is TRBV6-1, the J call TRBJ1-1, with a possible D match to TRBD1 (6 bases). The CDR3 covers 13 residues. Per germline, CDR1 MNHNS and CDR2 SASEGT. V was cut by 7 bases and J by 3 bases, with 12 bases left in between. The CDR3 spells CASKRDKDTEAFF. CDR3 DNA: TGTGCCAGCAAAAGGGACAAGGACACTGAAGCTTTCTTT.

This clone came up a few times. The V and J genes are TRBV18 and TRBJ1-5, with 9 bases aligning to TRBD1. The CDR3 is 14 residues long. The germline gives CDR1 KGHSH, CDR2 LQKENI. The ends lost 4 bases at V and 5 bases at J; junction bases unmatched: 3. In DNA, the CDR3 is TGTGCCAGCTCACTTCGGGACAGGGATCAGCCCCAGCATTTT. Protein product: CASSLRDRDQPQHF.

This sequence joins TRBV14 and TRBJ1-6; weak D call: TRBD1 (5 bases). V was cut by 0 bases and J by 7 bases, with 13 bases left in between. CDR1 and CDR2 (germline): SGHDN, FVKESK. The CDR3 loop spans 16 amino acids. The CDR3 DNA reads TGTGCCAGCAGCCAAGATCTCGGGACTCTAAATTCACCCCTCCACTTT. Translating gives CASSQDLGTLNSPLHF.

A word on this clone: One end of the junction varies from germline; a read error may be responsible. V gene TRBV9 combines with J gene TRBJ2-7, with a tentative D call TRBD1 (6 bases). There are 15 residues in the CDR3. The germline gives CDR1 SGDLS, CDR2 YYNGEE. CDR3 in amino acids: CARSSQGPRSYEQYF. The CDR3 DNA sequence: TGTGCCCGCAGCTCCCAGGGGCCCCGCTCCTACGAGCAGTACTTC.

Comments on this clone: Germline and junction disagree at one end, which may indicate a read error. Other DNA sequences in this sample translate to the same CDR3. This chain joins TRBV11-3 and TRBJ1-1; TRBD1 aligns across 7 bases. This CDR3 region has 18 residues. Germline-derived CDR1 and CDR2 are SGHNT and YENEEA. CDR3 nucleotide sequence: TGTGCCAGCAGCACCACCGACAGGGTAGGTCCCCTGAACACTGAGGCTTTCTTT. Translation gives CASSTTDRVGPLNTEAFF.

This chain links TRBV9 with TRBJ2-1; 9 bases are shared with TRBD2. V lost 3 bases and J lost 5; bases outside the gene matches: 3. CDR1 is SGDLS and CDR2 is YYNGEE in the germline V gene. The CDR3 covers 14 residues. This CDR3 is CASSGRLADNEQFF. The CDR3 region has the DNA TGTGCCAGCAGCGGGAGACTAGCGGACAATGAGCAGTTCTTC. Full variable domain (outside the CDR3, taken from reference TRBV9 and TRBJ2-1): DSGVTQTPKHLITATGQRVTLRCSPRSGDLSVYWYQQSLDQGLQFLIQYYNGEERAKGNILERFSAQQFPDLHSELNLSSLELGDSALYFCASSGRLADNEQFFGPGTRLTVL.

The J gene is TRBJ2-3, the V gene TRBV4-3; weak D call: TRBD2 (7 bases). Germline V gene sequence: CDR1 LGHNA, CDR2 YSLEER. The length of the CDR3 is 16 residues. Deletions cut 0 bases from V and 4 bases from J, with 14 bases between. CDR3 sequence (DNA): TGCGCCAGCAGCCAAGATGGTGCGGGGGCGGCAGATACGCAGTATTTT. This sequence encodes CASSQDGAGAADTQYF.

This clone was detected only a few times. The chain has TRBV19 and TRBJ2-7; 8 bases are shared with TRBD1. After removal of 5 bases from V and 1 base from J, the junction contained 4 bases not matched to a gene. This CDR3 is 14 amino acids long. Germline V gives CDR1 LNHDA, CDR2 SQIVND (reference sequence). The CDR3 reads CASSLTGGSYEQYF. Here the CDR3 DNA reads TGTGCCAGTAGTTTAACAGGGGGGTCCTACGAGCAGTACTTC.

Of note for this clone: Because it lacks the conserved phenylalanine or tryptophan at the end, this CDR3 is likely a read error. The rearrangement links TRBV30 to TRBJ1-1; D is unresolved. This CDR3 spans 16 amino acids. The V and J ends lost 0 bases and 8 bases respectively, with 22 bases between them. CDR1 and CDR2 from the germline V gene are GTSNPN and SVGIG (reference sequence). CDR3 nucleotide sequence: TGTGCCTGGAGTGTAACTCTGGGATCCGGCCACGGGGAAGCTTTCTTG. It codes for CAWSVTLGSGHGEAFL.

Only one count was recorded for this clone. The chain employs TRBV2 and TRBJ1-1; TRBD1 aligns across 9 bases. Germline values: CDR1 SNHLY, CDR2 FYNNEI. J gave up 0 bases and V 6 bases, and 8 bases lay outside the gene matches. This CDR3 is built from 16 residues. CDR3 loop: CASRLGTGNLNTEAFF. The CDR3 DNA sequence: TGTGCCAGCAGGCTCGGGACAGGGAATCTGAACACTGAAGCTTTCTTT.

The chain recombines TRBV7-9 with TRBJ2-7, with D maybe TRBD2 (6 bases). The germline V gene encodes CDR1 SEHNR and CDR2 FQNEAQ (reference sequence). V shed 5 bases and J shed 3 bases, with 14 bases lying between them. This CDR3 is 14 amino acids long. CDR3 region: CASSAPLAFYEQYF. The CDR3, as DNA: TGTGCCAGCAGCGCCCCCCTAGCGTTCTACGAGCAGTACTTC.

This chain links TRBV29-1 with TRBJ1-4; D uncertain. This CDR3 has 13 residues. Trimming took 7 bases from V and 0 from J, leaving 9 bases between them. Germline assignment: CDR1 SQVTM and CDR2 ANQGSEA. Here the CDR3 reads CSAKIATNEKLFF. In DNA, the CDR3 is TGCAGCGCAAAGATAGCAACTAATGAAAAACTGTTTTTT.

The chain has TRBV25-1 and TRBJ2-1; 9 nucleotides line up with TRBD1. The CDR3 extends over 17 amino acids. Trimming cost V 3 bases and J 3 bases; bases outside gene matches: 9. Germline V gives CDR1 MGHDK, CDR2 SYGVNS. CDR3 sequence (DNA): TGTGCCAGCAGTGATCCGGCCCGGGACAGGGACTACAATGAGCAGTTCTTC. It translates to CASSDPARDRDYNEQFF. Full variable domain (rest looked up from reference TRBV25-1 and TRBJ2-1): EADIYQTPRYLVIGTGKKITLECSQTMGHDKMYWYQQDPGMELHLIHYSYGVNSTEKGDLSSESTVSRIRTEHFPLTLESARPSHTSQYLCASSDPARDRDYNEQFFGPGTRLTVL.

V is TRBV4-1 and J is TRBJ2-2; 8 nucleotides match TRBD2. The CDR3 covers 16 residues. Germline V gene sequence: CDR1 MGHRA, CDR2 YSYEKL. The V and J ends lost 1 base and 7 bases, in that order; junction bases with no gene match: 8. In nucleotides, the CDR3 is TGCGCCAGCAGCCAAGCCAACCTCGGGGGGGGCGGGGAGCTGTTTTTT. This sequence encodes CASSQANLGGGGELFF.

The V and J genes are TRBV5-1 and TRBJ2-1; 9 bases map to TRBD2. From germline, CDR1 is SGHRS and CDR2 YFSETQ. Trimming removed 2 bases from V and 6 bases from J; junction bases left unmatched: 6. The CDR3 loop spans 15 amino acids. CDR3 sequence (DNA): TGCGCCAGCAGCTTAAGAATAGCGGGGGCCAATGAGCAGTTCTTC. Its translation: CASSLRIAGANEQFF.

The CDR3 DNA reads as TGCAGCGGAAGCCGGGGGGCTTCCGGGGAGCTGTTTTTT. The encoded protein is CSGSRGASGELFF. This chain connects TRBV29-1 to TRBJ2-2, with D tentatively TRBD2 (7 bases). CDR3 length equals 13 residues. The V gene lost 7 bases and the J gene lost 6 bases, with 15 bases spanning the gap. CDR1 is SQVTM and CDR2 is ANQGSEA in the germline V gene.

V usage is TRBV25-1 and J usage is TRBJ2-1; no definite D call. The germline V gene has CDR1 MGHDK and CDR2 SYGVNS. Trimming took 1 base from V and 3 from J, leaving 10 bases between them. The CDR3 has 15 amino acids. The CDR3 coding sequence is TGTGCCAGCAGTGAATTGCTCAGTAACTACAATGAGCAGTTCTTC. This codes for CASSELLSNYNEQFF.

The chain uses TRBV9 and TRBJ2-5; TRBD1 matches at 9 bases. With the DNA end fitting TRBJ2-7 better, the J assignment may be wrong. Germline V gene lookup returns CDR1 SGDLS and CDR2 YYNGEE. The CDR3 totals 15 residues. DNA for the CDR3: TGTGCCAGCAGCGGGACCCCGGGACAGGGAAGCGAGCAGTACTTC. The encoded protein is CASSGTPGQGSEQYF.

This chain uses TRBV25-1 with TRBJ2-3; 9 bases map to TRBD1. This CDR3 spans 15 amino acids. Per germline, CDR1 MGHDK and CDR2 SYGVNS. The V and J ends lost 3 bases and 5 bases, in that order; junction bases with no gene match: 6. The CDR3 here is CASSDRDRELDTQYF. The CDR3 DNA is TGTGCCAGCAGTGACCGGGACAGGGAGTTAGATACGCAGTATTTT.

The chain carries TRBV5-6 and TRBJ1-2; D perhaps matches TRBD1 (5 bases). The CDR3 sequence is 15 residues long. Germline CDR1 is SGHDT and CDR2 is YYEEEE. Trimming took off 2 bases at V and 0 bases at J, with 11 bases between the two ends. CDR3 DNA: TGTGCCAGCAGCTTACCGACACAGGCTAACTATGGCTACACCTTC. Residues: CASSLPTQANYGYTF.

The chain links TRBV7-2 to TRBJ1-2; the match to TRBD1 covers 10 bases. V shed 5 bases and J 3 bases; nucleotides not matched to a gene: 6. Looked up from germline, CDR1 is SGHTA and CDR2 is FQGNSA. The CDR3 loop spans 15 amino acids. CDR3 protein: CASSKTGGAYYGYTF. The CDR3 DNA follows: TGTGCCAGCAGCAAGACAGGGGGCGCCTACTATGGCTACACCTTC.

This CDR3 is CASSVQIRGEQYF. In DNA, the CDR3 is TGTGCCAGCAGCGTACAGATTCGAGGGGAGCAGTACTTC. The chain links TRBV9 to TRBJ2-7; D may be TRBD2 (5 bases). Germline V gene sequence: CDR1 SGDLS, CDR2 YYNGEE. This CDR3 is 13 amino acids long. Trimming cost V 1 base and J 7 bases, with 12 bases left between them.

V and J are TRBV5-5 and TRBJ2-3; D is undetermined. From germline, CDR1 is SGHKS and CDR2 YYEKEE (reference sequence). The CDR3 has 14 amino acids. Trimming cost V 5 bases and J 3 bases, with 13 bases left between them. Written as DNA, the CDR3 is TGTGCCAGCAGTGCCAGGTTAATGACAGATACGCAGTATTTT. This sequence encodes CASSARLMTDTQYF.

The chain carries TRBV4-2 and TRBJ2-7; 10 bases fit TRBD1. CDR1 is LGHNA and CDR2 is YNFKEQ in the germline V gene. CDR3 size: 15 residues. The junction had 6 bases not matched to a gene; V was cut back by 3 bases and J by 4 bases. Here the CDR3 reads CASSHARDRGYEQYF. DNA of the CDR3: TGTGCCAGCAGCCACGCCCGGGACAGGGGTTACGAGCAGTACTTC.

The chain has TRBV7-8 and TRBJ1-5, with 7 bases that match TRBD1. V was pared by 2 bases and J by 0 bases, with 10 bases of the junction left unmatched. The germline gives CDR1 SGHVS, CDR2 FQNEAQ. CDR3 size: 18 residues. The CDR3 region has the DNA TGTGCCAGCAGCTTAACAGGGGCGCGGGGTAATAGCAATCAGCCCCAGCATTTT. Amino acids: CASSLTGARGNSNQPQHF.

The rearrangement joins TRBV27 to TRBJ2-7; D is uncertain. Germline CDR1 MNHEY, CDR2 SMNVEV (reference sequence). Deletions cut 3 bases from V and 0 bases from J, with 9 bases between. CDR3 size: 14 residues. CDR3 DNA: TGTGCCAGCAGTTTGACGAGGAGCTCCTACGAGCAGTACTTC. Its protein is CASSLTRSSYEQYF.

The chain is built from TRBV27 and TRBJ2-2; D might be TRBD2 (5 bases). The length of the CDR3 is 17 residues. Deletions cut 4 bases from V and 5 bases from J, with 20 bases between. Germline loops: CDR1 MNHEY, CDR2 SMNVEV (reference sequence). CDR3 amino acids: CASSSPFRGLRTGELFF. CDR3 in DNA: TGTGCCAGCAGTTCACCCTTCCGGGGATTGAGGACCGGGGAGCTGTTTTTT.

Comments on this clone: A far larger clone differs by one base, so this is likely a read error. The chain joins TRBV27 to TRBJ2-1; 8 nucleotides align to TRBD1. The CDR3 has 14 amino acids. The trim removed 6 bases at V and 5 bases at J, leaving 6 bases unmatched. The germline CDR1 and CDR2 sequences are MNHEY and SMNVEV (reference sequence). CDR3 sequence reads: CASRTQGVNNEQFF. The CDR3 DNA is TGTGCCAGCAGGACACAGGGGGTGAACAATGAGCAGTTCTTC.

Details on this clone: One junction end disagrees with the germline gene, perhaps due to a read error. The genes are TRBV7-2 and TRBJ2-1, with 11 bases fitting TRBD2. Germline CDR1 reads SGHTA; CDR2 reads FQGNSA. The CDR3 runs to 17 residues. The CDR3 spells CASSLAGGPNSYNEQFF. Written as DNA, the CDR3 is TGTGCCAGCAGCCTAGCGGGGGGACCAAACTCCTACAATGAGCAGTTCTTC.